A single sample is the source of the 3 T cell receptor beta chains below, sequenced in a study of control samples from healthy donors and cancer patients. Sequenced by immunoSEQ multiplex PCR; TCRdb stores in-frame clones only, minus some. The data show under 450,000 clones, about 93% seen once. The sample was PBMCs. These receptors came from a middle-aged man with head and neck cancer.

This clone was recorded a few times. This chain links TRBV4-2 with TRBJ2-6; D might be TRBD1 (6 bases). Germline CDR1 LGHNA, CDR2 YNFKEQ. The CDR3 runs 17 residues. Trimming shortened V by 6 bases and J by 0 bases, and 15 bases separated the two germline ends. CDR3: CASSPFVQGSGANVLTF. The DNA of the CDR3 is TGTGCCAGCAGTCCCTTCGTACAGGGCTCTGGGGCCAACGTCCTGACTTTC.

CDR3 sequence (DNA): TGTGCCAGCAGCGGGACAGAGAACACCGGGGAGCTGTTTTTT. Translated, it gives CASSGTENTGELFF. The chain is built from TRBV7-3 and TRBJ2-2; 7 bases match TRBD1. CDR3 length: 14 residues. The V and J ends lost 5 bases and 1 base, in that order; junction bases with no gene match: 1. Per the germline V gene, CDR1 is SGHTA and CDR2 is FQGTGA.

V and J are TRBV5-1 and TRBJ1-2; D is unresolved. CDR1 and CDR2 from the germline V gene are SGHRS and YFSETQ. The V end lost 0 bases, the J end lost 9 bases, and 12 bases lay between the germline ends. CDR3 length equals 13 residues. As DNA, the CDR3 is TGCGCCAGCAGCTTGGGTCCCACCCCGAGCTACACCTTC. It translates to CASSLGPTPSYTF.